These 19 T cell receptor beta chains were sequenced from one sample in a study of cytomegalovirus exposure and HLA in healthy donors. This PCR relied on a set of 60 Vbeta primers and 13 Jbeta primers. Sequencing used immunoSEQ multiplex PCR; TCRdb keeps in-frame clones, though not all of them. The sample shows over 100,000 clones, under 10% of them seen only once. The sequenced sample consisted of PBMCs. The receptors stem from a woman between 40 and 50 years old in good health and CMV-seropositive.

This clone was counted between two and nine times. This chain joins TRBV5-8 and TRBJ2-5; a weak D match, TRBD1 (7 bases). Germline CDR1 is SGHTS and CDR2 is YDEGEE. The germline V and J ends were trimmed by 0 bases and 5 bases, with 17 bases remaining between them. There are 16 residues in the CDR3. The CDR3 DNA follows: TGTGCCAGCAGCTTGGAATACAGGGGAAGCGGGGAGACCCAGTACTTC. Encoded protein: CASSLEYRGSGETQYF.

In its sample, this clone was seen a few times. J is TRBJ1-2 and V is TRBV9; 7 positions agree with TRBD1. Germline V gene lookup returns CDR1 SGDLS and CDR2 YYNGEE. The CDR3 totals 14 residues. V trimming: 4 bases; J trimming: 4 bases; junction bases outside the gene matches: 7. CDR3 bases: TGTGCCAGCAGCCCCCGGGACAGAGGCTATGGCTACACCTTC. Amino acids: CASSPRDRGYGYTF.

This clone was recorded a few times. V usage is TRBV27 and J usage is TRBJ1-1, with 10 bases aligning to TRBD1. This CDR3 is built from 14 residues. Germline loops: CDR1 MNHEY, CDR2 SMNVEV (reference sequence). J gave up 5 bases and V 3 bases, and 3 bases lay outside the gene matches. The DNA for the CDR3 is TGTGCCAGCAGTTTGACAGGGGGCTGGACTGAAGCTTTCTTT. Translated: CASSLTGGWTEAFF.

The J gene is TRBJ2-7, the V gene TRBV11-3; weak D call: TRBD2 (6 bases). V was shortened by 1 base and J by 0 bases, with 13 bases between the two germline ends. The CDR3 has 16 amino acids. In germline, CDR1 is SGHNT, CDR2 YENEEA. This CDR3 reads CASSLGGTASSYEQYF. The CDR3 bases are TGTGCCAGCAGCTTAGGCGGGACGGCCAGCTCCTACGAGCAGTACTTC.

This clone has only a few counts. The CDR3 protein is CASSLGRGRDTGELFF. The CDR3 DNA reads as TGTGCCAGCAGCTTGGGCAGGGGGCGCGACACCGGGGAGCTGTTTTTT. J is TRBJ2-2 and V is TRBV5-6; 8 bases are shared with TRBD1. Germline CDR1 reads SGHDT; CDR2 reads YYEEEE. V shed 0 bases and J 3 bases; nucleotides not matched to a gene: 4. This CDR3 region has 16 residues.

The chain links TRBV7-9 to TRBJ2-5; 9 bases agree with TRBD1. Trimming removed 4 bases from V and 1 base from J; junction bases left unmatched: 10. This CDR3 has 17 amino acids. CDR1 and CDR2 from the germline V gene are SEHNR and FQNEAQ (reference sequence). CDR3 region: CASSWRRGTGIQETQYF. The CDR3 region has the DNA TGTGCCAGCAGCTGGAGACGCGGGACAGGGATCCAAGAGACCCAGTACTTC.

This clone appeared a few times. The CDR3 coding sequence is TGCGCCAGCAGGGACAGCTCTGGGGCCAACGTCCTGACTTTC. Amino acids: CASRDSSGANVLTF. V usage is TRBV5-1 and J usage is TRBJ2-6; D might be TRBD1 (6 bases). Germline V gene lookup returns CDR1 SGHRS and CDR2 YFSETQ. Between the trimmed V and J ends, which lost 5 bases and 0 bases, there was a span of 6 bases. This CDR3 spans 14 amino acids.

The chain joins TRBV7-6 to TRBJ2-3; D call uncertain. Between the trimmed V and J ends, which lost 1 base and 1 base, there was a span of 6 bases. The length of the CDR3 is 14 residues. The germline CDR1 and CDR2 sequences are SGHVS and FNYEAQ. The CDR3 reads CASSLGLRTDTQYF. The CDR3 region has the DNA TGTGCCAGCAGCTTAGGGCTCCGCACAGATACGCAGTATTTT.

In the case of this clone: The same CDR3 is also encoded by other DNA sequences in this sample. The chain combines TRBV5-6 with TRBJ2-1, with D possibly matching TRBD2 (5 bases). The germline V gene has CDR1 SGHDT and CDR2 YYEEEE. The germline V and J ends were trimmed by 0 bases and 10 bases, with 8 bases remaining between them. This CDR3 spans 12 amino acids. The CDR3, as DNA: TGTGCCAGCAGCTTGGCGCCGGGGGAGCAGTTCTTC. Its translation is CASSLAPGEQFF.

The chain carries TRBV4-1 and TRBJ2-5; 12 positions match TRBD2. Trimming removed 4 bases from V and 5 bases from J; junction bases left unmatched: 8. CDR1 and CDR2 (germline): MGHRA, YSYEKL. This CDR3 is 16 amino acids long. CDR3 loop: CASSLMTSGGGETQYF. In DNA, the CDR3 is TGCGCCAGCAGCCTTATGACTAGCGGGGGAGGGGAGACCCAGTACTTC.

V and J are TRBV25-1 and TRBJ1-1; D possibly corresponds to TRBD1 (6 bases). The germline V gene encodes CDR1 MGHDK and CDR2 SYGVNS. CDR3 length: 16 residues. V lost 3 bases, J lost 4 bases, and 18 bases lay in between. The CDR3 reads CASSDPGEGIGTEAFF. CDR3 coding DNA: TGTGCCAGCAGTGATCCAGGGGAGGGGATCGGCACTGAAGCTTTCTTT.

The chain carries TRBV2 and TRBJ2-7; TRBD2 is a possible D gene (6 bases). This CDR3 spans 14 amino acids. Deletions cut 7 bases from V and 4 bases from J, with 17 bases between. Germline V lookup: CDR1 SNHLY, CDR2 FYNNEI. The DNA of the CDR3 is TGTGCCAGCAATTACCCGGGGGTGATTTACGAGCAGTACTTC. Residues: CASNYPGVIYEQYF. Complete variable domain (other parts from reference TRBV2 and TRBJ2-7): EPEVTQTPSHQVTQMGQEVILRCVPISNHLYFYWYRQILGQKVEFLVSFYNNEISEKSEIFDDQFSVERPDGSNFTLKIRSTKLEDSAMYFCASNYPGVIYEQYFGPGTRLTVT.

This clone was seen more than once but under ten times. The rearrangement links TRBV5-1 to TRBJ1-1, with 7 bases lining up with TRBD1. This CDR3 has 14 residues. The V gene's germline CDR1 is SGHRS and CDR2 YFSETQ. Trimming removed 4 bases from V and 0 bases from J; junction bases left unmatched: 3. The CDR3 DNA is TGCGCCAGCAGCGCGGGACAGATGAACACTGAAGCTTTCTTT. It is translated as CASSAGQMNTEAFF.

This clone has only a few counts. This chain joins TRBV5-1 and TRBJ2-1, with D possibly TRBD2 on 5 matching bases. CDR1 is SGHRS and CDR2 is YFSETQ in the germline V gene. V lost 5 bases and J lost 8, with 14 bases in between. This CDR3 has 13 residues. Here the CDR3 DNA reads TGCGCCAGCAGTACGGACTCGGCGGATGAGCAGTTCTTC. Its protein product is CASSTDSADEQFF.

This chain links TRBV12-5 with TRBJ2-7; D not resolved. Per germline, CDR1 LGHNT and CDR2 FRNRAP. There are 14 residues in the CDR3. The V end lost 4 bases, the J end lost 1 base, and 11 bases lay between the germline ends. The CDR3 reads CASGWWAESYEQYF. In DNA form, the CDR3 reads TGTGCTAGTGGTTGGTGGGCAGAGTCCTACGAGCAGTACTTC.

This clone was seen a few times. The rearrangement joins TRBV7-9 to TRBJ2-2, with D unclear. Deletions cut 2 bases from V and 9 bases from J, with 4 bases between. This CDR3 is 11 amino acids long. Per the germline V gene, CDR1 is SEHNR and CDR2 is FQNEAQ (reference sequence). For the CDR3, the DNA is TGTGCCAGCAGCTTACTTCGGGAGCTGTTTTTT. The encoded protein is CASSLLRELFF.

The rearrangement joins TRBV5-1 to TRBJ2-3, with 9 bases lining up with TRBD2. The V segment lost 0 bases and the J segment 0 bases; nucleotides outside the gene matches: 8. The CDR3 runs to 18 residues. CDR1 SGHRS and CDR2 YFSETQ come from the germline V gene. CDR3 bases: TGCGCCAGCAGCTTGGGGATTAGCGGGGGTTCTAGCACAGATACGCAGTATTTT. Residues: CASSLGISGGSSTDTQYF.

The sample holds a few counts of this clone. The chain combines TRBV4-1 with TRBJ1-1; 8 bases are a match to TRBD1. CDR3 length: 16 amino acids. The J segment lost 1 base and the V segment lost 4 bases, leaving 8 bases of the junction unmatched. Germline CDR1 reads MGHRA; CDR2 reads YSYEKL. The CDR3 DNA reads as TGCGCCAGCAGCCCAAGAACCGGGACAGGGAACACTGAAGCTTTCTTT. It yields the protein CASSPRTGTGNTEAFF.

This clone was seen a handful of times. The chain recombines TRBV6-6 with TRBJ2-6; 9 bases agree with TRBD1. This CDR3 comprises 16 residues. Trimming at V came to 6 bases and at J to 2 bases, leaving 5 bases not matched to a gene. Germline CDR1 and CDR2: MNHNY and SVGAGI (reference sequence). CDR3 residues: CASRGQGAPGANVLTF. The CDR3 coding sequence is TGTGCCAGCAGGGGACAGGGTGCGCCTGGGGCCAACGTCCTGACTTTC.